The source of this TCR beta chain is a study of T cell responses to AZD1222 COVID-19 vaccine. TCRdb's copy holds only in-frame clones and misses some; the assay was immunoSEQ multiplex PCR. The table includes fewer than 85,000 clones, around 86% detected once. Second-dose intervals of approximately 4 or approximately 12 weeks were pooled. As for this clone: The antigen remains unidentified.

Broader study findings: The sample set comprised mostly white British donors with more females, and clonal diversity was possibly underestimated. Among AZD1222 vaccinees, only 5 to 7 were seropositive at baseline.

This sample comprised peripheral blood, obtained 28 days after the second AZD1222 dose. The receptor was isolated from an adult who received the AZD1222 COVID-19 vaccine.

The CDR3 spells CASSGRDFYGYTF. The DNA for the CDR3 is TGTGCCAGCAGTGGCCGGGACTTCTATGGCTACACCTTC. This chain links TRBV25-1 with TRBJ1-2; tentative D call: TRBD1 (5 bases). CDR1 is MGHDK, CDR2 SYGVNS, per germline. The CDR3 is made up of 13 amino acids. V was cut by 4 bases and J by 4 bases, with 10 bases left in between.